Listed below are T cell receptor beta chains from one sample, sequenced in a study of OX40 agonist ivuxolimab in advanced cancers. Profiling relied on immunoSEQ multiplex PCR, and the TCRdb table lists in-frame clones only, not all of them. The table lists fewer than 80,000 clones, under 95% of them singletons, with approximately 5.6% in the top ten. This sample comprised CD4+ or CD8+ T cells sorted from blood, obtained in a trial of the OX40 agonist ivuxolimab. The receptors here all came from an adult with an advanced solid tumor such as melanoma, head and neck, liver or kidney cancer. Both conserved end residues are part of each CDR3. Each record gives: V gene, CDR3 protein.

TRBV28	CASSPTGVQETQYF
TRBV27	CASSLLGGGDSLFYEQYF
TRBV28	CASSPGHRPYEQYF
TRBV19	CASRGQGSGTEAFF
TRBV6-5	CASSYGQVLYEQYF
TRBV28	CASKAGSSYEQYF
TRBV28	CASSDRDGYITNEKLFF
TRBV6-1	CGTTDYEQYF
TRBV6-1	CASSVGQGATGELFF
TRBV28	CASSSLWAQHF
TRBV15	CATSITPGQVSYEQYF
TRBV4-1	CASSPNGDLTKETQYF
TRBV6-1	CASSRRGGESYGYTF
TRBV5-1	CASSLSGRDIETQYF
TRBV10-3	CAISVGQGNTEAFF
TRBV11-2	CASRPEARRGGYTF
TRBV6-5	CASSASPYNEQFF
TRBV4-2	CASSQDQGAEKLFF
TRBV7-8	CASSLATGATEAFF
TRBV11-2	CASSPSTGSFRNEQFF
TRBV7-3	CASSPHTAGAVQGGELFF
TRBV5-4	CASSLAVGELFF
TRBV5-1	CASRAWGEASYEQYF
TRBV5-1	CASSLGVPSGILKTQYF
TRBV5-1	CASSLVGNHDNEQFF
TRBV27	CASSFFGRGTGELFF
TRBV27	CASSPGYSGRMGTGELFF
TRBV9	CASSVLQASYEQYF
TRBV13	CASSLAHEQYF
TRBV20-1	CSAWEGYGYTF
TRBV4-2	CASSQDWTTTFQETQYF
TRBV5-1	CASSLLPAYGYTF
TRBV28	CASSTGPQETQYF
TRBV7-3	CASSLNVGSEQYF
TRBV18	CASSPKEANQPQHF
TRBV11-1	CASSRGRLDEQYF
TRBV29-1	CSVVSGFGANVLTF
TRBV30	CAWSAAPGTSGRRVETQYF
TRBV11-2	CASSVVPGFYEQYF
TRBV29-1	CSVERGASTDTQYF
TRBV7-8	CASSLVSRLSNQPQHF
TRBV4-2	CASKVSTQNEQFF
TRBV27	CASSSYSPGLAGNWGGTDTQYF
TRBV7-3	CASSLTRGDEQFF
TRBV19	CASTPLGRLAKTDTQYF
TRBV14	CASSLRQGNQPQHF
TRBV6-5	CASSLDRVSYEQYF
TRBV9	CASSVDPGRGTDTQYF
TRBV7-8	CASSLASRLAGPYNEQFF
TRBV28	CASSSWRGVNEKLFF
TRBV2	CASKVGLAGVNEQFF
TRBV5-6	CASSFPTNTGELFF
TRBV5-6	CASSEIGTGGAAKNIQYF
TRBV27	CASTPRQGYNSPLHF
TRBV7-9	CASSLGDRSEGFTDTQYF
TRBV27	CASSRDTNTGELFF
TRBV5-4	CASSFGQGASNYGYTF
TRBV5-1	CASSFSEAYNEQFF
TRBV5-6	CASRAGGPYEQYF
TRBV6-5	CASTTGTPTDTQYF